These 30 T cell receptor beta chains originate from one sample sequenced in a study of T and B cells in COVID-19 patients. Blood genomic DNA input for TRB amplification was about 240-550 ng. TRB rearrangements were amplified by multiplex PCR with BIOMED2 TRB-A/B primers. TCRdb called the multiplex PCR reads again in MiXCR, with one record for every CDR3 protein. The sample holds some 8,700 distinct CDR3 sequences, over 25% seen once. The sample taken for sequencing was blood. The receptors were gathered from a human donor who had recovered from COVID-19.

This clonotype was observed a few times. The J gene is TRBJ2-5, the V gene TRBV20-1, with D perhaps TRBD2 (6 bases). The germline V and J ends were trimmed by 4 bases and 4 bases, with 16 bases remaining between them. The germline V gene encodes CDR1 DFQATT and CDR2 SNEGSKA (reference sequence). The length of the CDR3 is 14 residues. In DNA, the CDR3 is TGCAGTGCTATTAGCGCGCGGGGATTAGAGACCCAGTACTTC. It is translated as CSAISARGLETQYF.

The rearrangement links TRBV12-3 or TRBV12-4 to TRBJ1-5; 10 positions match TRBD1. Germline trimming cut 3 bases from V and 0 bases from J; bases unmatched to any gene: 5. CDR3 length: 17 residues. CDR3 nucleotide sequence: TGTGCCAGCAGTTTCGGGACAGGGGTAGGTAGCAATCAGCCCCAGCATTTT. Residues: CASSFGTGVGSNQPQHF.

This chain links TRBV5-4 with TRBJ2-5; TRBD2 matches at 15 bases. From germline, CDR1 is SGHNT and CDR2 YYREEE (reference sequence). This CDR3 comprises 16 residues. The trim removed 0 bases at V and 4 bases at J, leaving 1 base unmatched. This chain's CDR3 is CASSLEGLAGGETQYF. CDR3 bases: TGTGCCAGCAGCTTGGAGGGACTAGCGGGGGGAGAGACCCAGTACTTC.

In this sample, this clonotype is medium-sized. V and J are TRBV27 and TRBJ2-2, with D possibly being TRBD2 (6 bases). The CDR3 contains 14 residues. Germline V gives CDR1 MNHEY, CDR2 SMNVEV (reference sequence). The germline V and J ends were trimmed by 5 bases and 1 base, with 8 bases remaining between them. The CDR3 DNA is TGTGCCAGCAGTCCCGGGGGGAACACCGGGGAGCTGTTTTTT. Encoded protein: CASSPGGNTGELFF.

By sample fraction, this clonotype is medium-sized (0.01 to 0.1%). V usage is TRBV19 and J usage is TRBJ1-2; TRBD1 matches at 8 bases. CDR1 and CDR2 from the germline V gene are LNHDA and SQIVND (reference sequence). J lost 8 bases, V lost 8 bases, and 22 bases had no gene match. The CDR3 is made up of 17 amino acids. The CDR3 loop reads CASERSGTGPLSGGYTF. For the CDR3, the DNA is TGTGCCAGTGAGAGGTCCGGGACAGGACCCCTCTCGGGGGGCTACACCTTC.

On this clonotype: A much larger clone differs from this one at a single base, so this may be a read error. CDR3 amino acids: CASSYSAGTGCLCEQYF. For the CDR3, the DNA is TGTGCCAGCAGTTACTCGGCGGGGACAGGGTGTCTGTGCGAGCAGTACTTC. V gene TRBV6-5 combines with J gene TRBJ2-7; 9 nucleotides line up with TRBD1. Per germline, CDR1 MNHEY and CDR2 SVGAGI. V lost 0 bases to trimming and J lost 6 bases; unmatched junction nucleotides: 12. The CDR3 consists of 17 residues.

This clonotype is medium-sized in the sample. This chain uses TRBV6-1 with TRBJ2-1; 9 bases map to TRBD1. CDR3 length equals 15 residues. J gave up 6 bases and V 1 base, and 4 bases lay outside the gene matches. The germline V gene encodes CDR1 MNHNS and CDR2 SASEGT. Here the CDR3 reads CASSEEGQGGNEQFF. CDR3 coding DNA: TGTGCCAGCAGTGAAGAGGGACAGGGTGGCAATGAGCAGTTCTTC.

The V gene is TRBV13, the J gene TRBJ1-2; D is unresolved. Between the trimmed V and J ends, which lost 2 bases and 4 bases, there was a span of 14 bases. This CDR3 is built from 15 residues. Germline V lookup: CDR1 PRHDT, CDR2 FYEKMQ (reference sequence). CDR3 region: CASSLRGQVGYGYTF. In DNA, the CDR3 is TGTGCCAGCAGCTTACGCGGGCAGGTCGGCTATGGCTACACCTTC.

The table lists this clonotype with many counts. This chain joins TRBV6-4 and TRBJ2-7, with TRBD1 matching over 9 bases. The junction had 12 bases not matched to a gene; V was cut back by 0 bases and J by 6 bases. Germline V gene lookup returns CDR1 MRHNA and CDR2 SNTAGT. The CDR3 spans 17 residues. The CDR3 DNA reads as TGTGCCAGCAGTGACTCGGCGGGGACAGGGTGTCTGTGCGAGCAGTACTTC. Amino acids: CASSDSAGTGCLCEQYF.

V and J are TRBV19 and TRBJ2-1; 9 bases align to TRBD1. CDR3 size: 17 residues. Germline V CDR1 and CDR2: LNHDA, SQIVND (reference sequence). V was pared by 6 bases and J by 5 bases, with 14 bases of the junction left unmatched. CDR3 sequence reads: CASSRSLTGGTNNEQFF. CDR3 nucleotides: TGTGCCAGTAGCAGATCCCTGACAGGGGGTACCAACAATGAGCAGTTCTTC.

CDR3 region: CASSLRQITGELFF. The CDR3 DNA sequence: TGTGCCAGCAGTCTGAGACAGATTACCGGGGAGCTGTTTTTT. J is TRBJ2-2 and V is TRBV7-2; tentative D call: TRBD1 (5 bases). The length of the CDR3 is 14 residues. From germline, CDR1 is SGHTA and CDR2 FQGNSA. V was cut by 6 bases and J by 5 bases, with 13 bases left in between.

Within the sample, this clonotype is medium-sized. The CDR3 protein is CASKGTVTNEKLFF. The CDR3 bases are TGTGCCAGCAAGGGGACAGTTACAAATGAAAAACTGTTTTTT. The chain joins TRBV6-1 to TRBJ1-4, with 7 bases aligning to TRBD1. V lost 7 bases to trimming and J lost 5 bases; unmatched junction nucleotides: 7. CDR3 length: 14 amino acids. CDR1 and CDR2 from the germline V gene are MNHNS and SASEGT.

The chain has TRBV20-1 and TRBJ2-5, with 9 bases fitting TRBD2. The ends lost 5 bases at V and 3 bases at J; junction bases unmatched: 16. The CDR3 extends over 17 amino acids. Germline loops: CDR1 DFQATT, CDR2 SNEGSKA (reference sequence). The CDR3 DNA sequence: TGCAGTGCTGGCTTGCGGGGGGGCCTCTTTCTAAAAGAGACCCAGTACTTC. Translating it yields CSAGLRGGLFLKETQYF.

This clonotype was seen a few times. The chain employs TRBV6-5 and TRBJ1-3; D not resolved. There are 12 residues in the CDR3. V lost 6 bases to trimming and J lost 4 bases, with 7 bases between them. Germline CDR1 and CDR2: MNHEY and SVGAGI. CDR3 coding DNA: TGTGCCAGCAGCCCAACCGGAAACACCATATATTTT. Protein product: CASSPTGNTIYF.

The J gene is TRBJ2-1, the V gene TRBV5-1, with 10 bases lining up with TRBD2. Losses at the gene ends were 4 bases for V and 2 bases for J; bases not matched to a gene: 3. Germline loops: CDR1 SGHRS, CDR2 YFSETQ. The CDR3 length is 15 residues. The CDR3 region has the DNA TGCGCCAGCAGCGCCCTAGCGGGGGCCTACAATGAGCAGTTCTTC. Its translation: CASSALAGAYNEQFF.

Many counts were recorded for this clonotype. The rearrangement links TRBV30 to TRBJ2-7; perhaps TRBD1 as D (6 bases). This CDR3 comprises 13 residues. CDR1 GTSNPN and CDR2 SVGIG come from the germline V gene (reference sequence). The V and J ends lost 2 bases and 6 bases respectively, with 14 bases between them. For the CDR3, the DNA is TGTGCCTGGAGTACAGGGCCGGTTAGCGAGCAGTACTTC. It specifies CAWSTGPVSEQYF.

This clonotype appeared once. A read error may explain this, as a much larger clone is one base away. This rearrangement joins TRBV19 to TRBJ1-1; 9 nucleotides match TRBD1. Trimming removed 6 bases from V and 9 bases from J; junction bases left unmatched: 14. CDR3 size: 15 residues. Per the germline V gene, CDR1 is LNHDA and CDR2 is SQIVND (reference sequence). The CDR3 region has the DNA TGTGCCAGTAGCAGATCCCTGACAGGGGGTACTCAAGCTTTCTTT. Translating gives CASSRSLTGGTQAFF. Full variable domain (missing parts from reference TRBV19 and TRBJ1-1): DGGITQSPKYLFRKEGQNVTLSCEQNLNHDAMYWYRQDPGQGLRLIYYSQIVNDFQKGDIAEGYSVSREKKESFPLTVTSAQKNPTAFYLCASSRSLTGGTQAFFGQGTRLTVV.

The rearrangement joins TRBV19 to TRBJ1-4; D call uncertain. Germline lookup yields CDR1 LNHDA and CDR2 SQIVND (reference sequence). Between the trimmed V and J ends, which lost 3 bases and 7 bases, there was a span of 15 bases. There are 15 residues in the CDR3. CDR3 residues: CASSILPPNTEKLFF. CDR3 DNA: TGTGCCAGTAGTATCCTCCCCCCCAACACTGAAAAACTGTTTTTT.

As regards this clonotype: The junction departs from the called germline gene at one end, perhaps through a read error. The chain combines TRBV5-1 with TRBJ2-5; perhaps TRBD2 as D (7 bases). CDR1 SGHRS and CDR2 YFSETQ come from the germline V gene. CDR3 length: 14 residues. In nucleotides, the CDR3 is TGTGCCAGCAGCCGTAGGGGGGGCCAAGAGACCCAGTACTTC. Translating it yields CASSRRGGQETQYF.

There are many counts of this clonotype. The genes are TRBV6-1 and TRBJ2-3; D might be TRBD1 (5 bases). Germline CDR1 MNHNS, CDR2 SASEGT. CDR3 length: 14 amino acids. Trimming cost V 6 bases and J 6 bases, with 16 bases left between them. For the CDR3, the DNA is TGTGCCAGCAGCTCGACAGCTCCCTTCGATACGCAGTATTTT. Its protein product is CASSSTAPFDTQYF.

This clonotype rates as medium-sized. V is TRBV18 and J is TRBJ2-5, with D tentatively TRBD2 (6 bases). V was clipped by 5 bases and J by 4 bases, with 14 bases between them. This CDR3 has 14 amino acids. From germline, CDR1 is KGHSH and CDR2 LQKENI. Written as DNA, the CDR3 is TGTGCCAGCTCATCGACTAGGGCCGGAGAGACCCAGTACTTC. Translated: CASSSTRAGETQYF.

This clonotype was seen a handful of times. This chain joins TRBV5-4 and TRBJ2-3; perhaps D is TRBD1 or TRBD2 (6 bases each). Between the trimmed V and J ends, which lost 1 base and 1 base, there was a span of 16 bases. The CDR3 runs 17 residues. Germline V lookup: CDR1 SGHNT, CDR2 YYREEE (reference sequence). Here the CDR3 reads CASSLYGGLSGTDTQYF. The DNA for the CDR3 is TGTGCCAGCAGCTTGTACGGGGGCCTCTCTGGCACAGATACGCAGTATTTT.

This clonotype was found once. The chain links TRBV19 to TRBJ2-5; TRBD1 matches 12 bases. Trimming removed 9 bases from V and 5 bases from J; junction bases left unmatched: 13. Germline V lookup: CDR1 LNHDA, CDR2 SQIVND (reference sequence). CDR3 length equals 16 residues. Written as DNA, the CDR3 is TGTGCCAGCAACGGAGGGACAGGGGGCGGAGGGGAGACCCAGTACTTC. Its protein product is CASNGGTGGGGETQYF.

This clonotype is termed medium-sized. The chain's CDR3 is CASSLGQAPYGYTF. As DNA, the CDR3 is TGTGCCAGCAGTTTGGGACAGGCCCCCTATGGCTACACCTTC. This chain connects TRBV6-5 to TRBJ1-2; 8 bases align to TRBD1. The germline V gene has CDR1 MNHEY and CDR2 SVGAGI. With V trimmed by 4 bases and J by 4 bases, 5 bases remained unmatched. The CDR3 loop spans 14 amino acids.

The chain joins TRBV27 to TRBJ2-1, with TRBD2 matching 15 bases. J gave up 3 bases and V 7 bases, and 7 bases lay outside the gene matches. Germline V gives CDR1 MNHEY, CDR2 SMNVEV (reference sequence). The CDR3 totals 17 residues. The CDR3 sequence: CASTAGTSGGIYNEQFF. The CDR3 bases are TGTGCCAGCACCGCGGGGACTAGCGGGGGGATCTACAATGAGCAGTTCTTC.

This clonotype was found many times. The chain has TRBV24-1 and TRBJ2-3; D remains unclear. The V and J ends lost 4 bases and 0 bases respectively, with 7 bases between them. There are 14 residues in the CDR3. Per the germline V gene, CDR1 is KGHDR and CDR2 is SFDVKD. CDR3: CATSDPTSTDTQYF. The DNA of the CDR3 is TGTGCCACCAGTGACCCTACTAGCACAGATACGCAGTATTTT.

In its sample, this clonotype was seen a few times. This chain links TRBV6-5 with TRBJ2-2; 11 nucleotides agree with TRBD1. With V trimmed by 0 bases and J by 5 bases, 5 bases remained unmatched. CDR3 length: 17 residues. Germline V CDR1 and CDR2: MNHEY, SVGAGI. The chain's CDR3 is CASSYSGQGAGTGELFF. Here the CDR3 DNA reads TGTGCCAGCAGTTACTCCGGACAGGGGGCGGGTACCGGGGAGCTGTTTTTT.

This clonotype occurred a few times. V and J are TRBV6-5 and TRBJ1-1; no clear D gene. Per germline, CDR1 MNHEY and CDR2 SVGAGI. The CDR3 extends over 16 amino acids. Trimming took 6 bases from V and 1 from J, leaving 18 bases between them. The CDR3 DNA sequence: TGTGCCAGCAGGCCCGGATTCGATCTGGGGAACACTGAAGCTTTCTTT. Amino acids: CASRPGFDLGNTEAFF.

This clonotype appeared many times. The rearrangement joins TRBV5-6 to TRBJ2-1; D is undetermined. V shed 3 bases and J shed 4 bases, with 14 bases lying between them. This CDR3 region has 15 residues. Looked up from germline, CDR1 is SGHDT and CDR2 is YYEEEE. The CDR3 sequence: CASSWGSGTYNEQFF. The CDR3 DNA sequence: TGTGCCAGCAGCTGGGGTTCGGGTACTTACAATGAGCAGTTCTTC.

The rearrangement joins TRBV20-1 to TRBJ1-6; no clear D. Trimming stripped 6 bases from V and 10 bases from J, with 16 bases between. The CDR3 consists of 13 residues. The germline V gene has CDR1 DFQATT and CDR2 SNEGSKA (reference sequence). The CDR3 bases are TGCAGTGCGAAGCTCAGTCATGGCTCACCCCTCCACTTT. Protein: CSAKLSHGSPLHF.